A selection of T cell receptor beta chains follows, all from one sample in a study of HIV-infected patients and healthy controls. TCRdb called the 5' RACE reads again in MiXCR, with one record for every CDR3 protein. The sample carries about 18,000 distinct CDR3 sequences, 15% to 20% recorded once. Sequencing input: CD8+ T cells from blood. The receptors here all came from a human donor in good health. The CDR3 runs from the conserved cysteine through the conserved F or W. The D gene is left open where the match is weak. Clone size is shown for a subset of rows, as once, few, many or a class of expanded clone.

clone size	D gene	J gene	V gene	CDR3 DNA	CDR3 protein
many	.	TRBJ1-5	TRBV19	TGTGCCAGGAGGAACCCCTATCAGCCCCAGCATTTT	CARRNPYQPQHF
many	TRBD2	TRBJ2-1	TRBV30	TGTGCCTGGAGTCCGACTAGCGGGCATCTTGAGCAGTTCTTC	CAWSPTSGHLEQFF
.	TRBD1	TRBJ1-6	TRBV2	TGTGCCAGCAGTGAAGCGCTTGGGACAGGACTGGCTTCACCCCTCCACTTT	CASSEALGTGLASPLHF
many	.	TRBJ2-1	TRBV2	TGTGCCAGCGAAGAGGCCTACAATGAGCAGTTCTTC	CASEEAYNEQFF
many	TRBD2	TRBJ2-7	TRBV20-1	TGCAGTGCTAGAGATCCCGCTAGCGGGGTCTCCTACGAGCAGTACTTC	CSARDPASGVSYEQYF
few	.	TRBJ2-3	TRBV7-9	TGTGCCAGCAGCAAGGCGGCCAGCACAGATACGCAGTATTTT	CASSKAASTDTQYF
few	.	TRBJ2-7	TRBV24-1	TGTGCCACCAGTGATCGGTCCGGATGGGAGCAGTACTTC	CATSDRSGWEQYF
.	.	TRBJ2-1	TRBV29-1	TGCAGCATAAGAACAGGGGAGGCCTACAATGAGCAGTTCTTC	CSIRTGEAYNEQFF
medium-sized	.	TRBJ2-1	TRBV4-1	TGCGCCAGCAGCCACTACTACGCCGAGGGGAACTACAATGAGCAGTTCTTC	CASSHYYAEGNYNEQFF
few	.	TRBJ1-5	TRBV11-2	TGTGCCAGCAGCTTAGGGGGTCAGCCCCAGCATTTT	CASSLGGQPQHF
many	.	TRBJ1-1	TRBV30	TGTGCCTGGAGTGTAGGTGCAGGGTACACTGAAGCTTTCTTT	CAWSVGAGYTEAFF
once	.	TRBJ2-7	TRBV7-8	TGTGCCAGCAGCTTAAACCAGGGAGCTGACGAGCAGTACTTC	CASSLNQGADEQYF